These 28 T cell receptor beta chains were sequenced from one sample in a study of glioma-infiltrating T cells (dated by TCRdb to 2016 to 2017). Instrument used: Illumina MiSeq. TCR alpha and beta CDR3 regions were amplified with the iRepertoire nested amplicon-rescue multiplex PCR (arm-PCR) platform from RNA. TCRdb itself trimmed the public reads at Q25 with fastp, ran MiXCR and retained productive beta chains. Rows with one shared CDR3 protein collapse into an entry with the most common genes and DNA. In this sample the table shows 100,000 to 150,000 distinct CDR3 sequences, around a quarter of which occur a single time. The top ten clones comprise around a quarter of the sample. Sequenced: glioma tissue, nonneoplastic brain tissue, or PBMCs (not recorded which). The receptor source for this set is a human donor with low-grade glioma or glioblastoma, undergoing nonglioma brain surgery, or in good health (not recorded which).

The chain joins TRBV14 to TRBJ1-1; possibly TRBD1 for D (5 bases). The CDR3 contains 18 residues. Trimming removed 1 base at V and 1 base at J, with 19 bases between. Germline V gene sequence: CDR1 SGHDN, CDR2 FVKESK. CDR3 bases: TGTGCCAGCAGCCAAGTCCCCTCAGCCTGGACAAAGAACACTGAAGCTTTCTTT. Residues: CASSQVPSAWTKNTEAFF.

The chain couples TRBV4-3 to TRBJ2-7, with 11 bases aligning to TRBD2. The CDR3 loop spans 16 amino acids. Germline CDR1 reads LGHNA; CDR2 reads YSLEER. Losses at the gene ends were 4 bases for V and 3 bases for J; bases not matched to a gene: 8. The CDR3 nucleotides read TGCGCCAGCAGCCTCCCTCCACTAGCGGGGGACTACGAGCAGTACGTC. Its protein product is CASSLPPLAGDYEQYV.

The chain carries TRBV2 and TRBJ1-2; no clear D. CDR1 is SNHLY, CDR2 FYNNEI, per germline. V lost 4 bases and J 4 bases, leaving 7 bases between the germline ends. The CDR3 runs 12 residues. The CDR3 loop is CASSVGPYGYTF. CDR3 coding DNA: TGTGCCAGCAGTGTCGGGCCCTATGGCTACACCTTC.

The chain is built from TRBV6-2 or TRBV6-3 and TRBJ2-3; D perhaps matches TRBD2 (6 bases). Between the trimmed V and J ends, which lost 5 bases and 2 bases, there was a span of 14 bases. The CDR3 runs 15 residues. From germline, CDR1 is MNHEY and CDR2 SVGEGT. The CDR3 protein is CASSQRAVATDTQYF. For the CDR3, the DNA is TGTGCCAGCAGTCAGCGGGCCGTGGCCACAGATACGCAGTATTTT.

The chain recombines TRBV5-1 with TRBJ2-3; no clear D gene. The V and J ends lost 7 bases and 4 bases respectively, with 13 bases between them. The CDR3 runs to 13 residues. Germline V gives CDR1 SGHRS, CDR2 YFSETQ. The CDR3 DNA reads as TGCGCCAGCTCCCTCCACCGGGCAGATACGCAGTATTTT. This sequence encodes CASSLHRADTQYF.

Note on this clonotype: The junction differs from germline at one of its ends, possibly a read error. The chain is built from TRBV6-1 and TRBJ1-1; D might be TRBD1 (5 bases). The germline V gene has CDR1 MNHNS and CDR2 SASEGT. The CDR3 loop spans 15 amino acids. The CDR3 loop reads CASMVFGASATGAFF. Written as DNA, the CDR3 is TGTGCCAGCATGGTTTTCGGGGCGAGTGCCACTGGAGCTTTCTTT.

This clonotype was observed a handful of times. This chain links TRBV5-1 with TRBJ2-3, with TRBD1 matching over 10 bases. This CDR3 is 16 amino acids long. Germline loops: CDR1 SGHRS, CDR2 YFSETQ. V lost 3 bases to trimming and J lost 1 base; unmatched junction nucleotides: 5. CDR3 amino acids: CASSWTGTGGTDTQYF. DNA of the CDR3: TGCGCCAGCAGCTGGACGGGGACAGGGGGCACAGATACGCAGTATTTT.

This clonotype was detected many times. The V call is TRBV14, the J call TRBJ2-3; no clear D. The length of the CDR3 is 13 residues. The germline gives CDR1 SGHDN, CDR2 FVKESK. V lost 1 base, J lost 4 bases, and 6 bases lay in between. This chain's CDR3 is CASSQGGADTQYF. The CDR3 nucleotides are TGTGCCAGCAGCCAAGGTGGGGCAGATACGCAGTATTTT.

This clonotype was seen a few times. V and J are TRBV19 and TRBJ2-5; 10 positions match TRBD2. The CDR3 is made up of 15 amino acids. Unmatched junction bases numbered 3, after V lost 1 base and J lost 4 bases. CDR1 and CDR2 from the germline V gene are LNHDA and SQIVND (reference sequence). The CDR3 reads CASSIALAGRETQYF. CDR3 DNA sequence: TGTGCCAGTAGTATAGCACTAGCGGGGAGAGAGACCCAGTACTTC.

A remark on this clonotype: Sequence at one end of the junction differs from germline and may be a read error. V and J are TRBV28 and TRBJ1-1; no clear D. The CDR3 spans 14 residues. The germline gives CDR1 MDHEN, CDR2 SYDVKM. CDR3 nucleotide sequence: TGTGCCGGCAGTTTATTCAGGAAGAACACTGAAGCTTTCTTT. Its translation: CAGSLFRKNTEAFF.

J is TRBJ1-5 and V is TRBV10-2, with no clear D. V was cut by 3 bases and J by 2 bases, with 8 bases left in between. The CDR3 loop spans 14 amino acids. CDR1 is WSHSY, CDR2 SAAADI, per germline. The CDR3 sequence: CASSDWGGNQPQHF. The CDR3 DNA reads as TGCGCCAGCAGTGACTGGGGAGGCAATCAGCCCCAGCATTTT.

This clonotype has more than one count but fewer than ten. The chain recombines TRBV18 with TRBJ1-5; D gene ambiguous. The CDR3 covers 17 residues. From germline, CDR1 is KGHSH and CDR2 LQKENI. The ends were cut back, 4 bases at V and 0 bases at J, with 16 bases in the middle. The CDR3 is CASSRVREANSNQPQHF. CDR3 DNA: TGTGCCAGCTCACGAGTCCGGGAAGCTAATAGCAATCAGCCCCAGCATTTT.

The chain joins TRBV19 to TRBJ1-3; D is uncertain. This CDR3 region has 15 residues. The germline V gene encodes CDR1 LNHDA and CDR2 SQIVND (reference sequence). Trimming pared 3 bases from V and 0 bases from J, leaving 9 bases between. As DNA, the CDR3 is TGTGCCAGTAGTATTCCTTCGGGCTCTGGAAACACCATATATTTT. This sequence encodes CASSIPSGSGNTIYF.

This clonotype was observed at least ten times. This rearrangement joins TRBV6-6 to TRBJ1-6; weak D call: TRBD1 (5 bases). The germline CDR1 and CDR2 sequences are MNHNY and SVGAGI (reference sequence). With 2 bases removed from V and 10 bases from J, the gap between germline ends came to 6 bases. This CDR3 is built from 12 residues. CDR3 coding DNA: TGTGCCAGCAGTTACGGGGGGTCACCCCTCCACTTT. Translation: CASSYGGSPLHF.

The rearrangement uses TRBV14 and TRBJ2-7; 10 bases align to TRBD1. The CDR3 has 17 residues. With 1 base clipped from V and 2 bases from J, the junction kept 8 bases outside the gene matches. Germline assignment: CDR1 SGHDN and CDR2 FVKESK. This CDR3 reads CASSQGPDRGRTYEQYV. CDR3 nucleotides: TGTGCCAGCAGCCAAGGCCCAGACAGGGGGCGCACCTACGAGCAGTACGTC.

This clonotype was observed a handful of times. The genes are TRBV24-1 and TRBJ2-1; TRBD2 matches at 8 bases. The V gene's germline CDR1 is KGHDR and CDR2 SFDVKD. The CDR3 sequence is 17 residues long. After removal of 2 bases from V and 10 bases from J, the junction contained 15 bases not matched to a gene. CDR3 in amino acids: CATSDSVAGRSQGEQFF. CDR3 sequence (DNA): TGTGCCACCAGTGATTCGGTAGCGGGGCGGTCCCAGGGGGAGCAGTTCTTC.

This clonotype has just a few counts. This chain links TRBV28 with TRBJ2-3, with D hard to call. Germline-derived CDR1 and CDR2 are MDHEN and SYDVKM. This CDR3 is 15 amino acids long. V lost 5 bases and J 0 bases, leaving 12 bases between the germline ends. CDR3 protein: CASSPGGPSTDTQYF. The CDR3 bases are TGTGCCAGCAGTCCGGGCGGCCCTAGCACAGATACGCAGTATTTT.

This clonotype was recorded at least ten times. The J gene is TRBJ1-1, the V gene TRBV28, with D hard to call. The germline CDR1 and CDR2 sequences are MDHEN and SYDVKM. CDR3 length equals 11 residues. V shed 2 bases and J shed 8 bases, with 6 bases lying between them. The CDR3: CASSLQVEAFF. CDR3 nucleotides: TGTGCCAGCAGTTTACAGGTCGAAGCTTTCTTT. Full variable domain (outside the CDR3, taken from reference TRBV28 and TRBJ1-1): DVKVTQSSRYLVKRTGEKVFLECVQDMDHENMFWYRQDPGLGLRLIYFSYDVKMKEKGDIPEGYSVSREKKERFSLILESASTNQTSMYLCASSLQVEAFFGQGTRLTVV.

This clonotype was recorded at least ten times. The chain employs TRBV20-1 and TRBJ1-3; D is uncertain. CDR3 length: 17 amino acids. Germline-derived CDR1 and CDR2 are DFQATT and SNEGSKA (reference sequence). V dropped 1 base and J dropped 0 bases, with 16 bases sitting between them. The chain's CDR3 is CSARADMALYSGNTIYF. The DNA for the CDR3 is TGCAGTGCTAGAGCCGACATGGCTTTATACTCTGGAAACACCATATATTTT.

This clonotype was counted at least ten times. V gene TRBV7-9 combines with J gene TRBJ1-5; 10 bases fit TRBD1. Germline CDR1 SEHNR, CDR2 FQNEAQ (reference sequence). J gave up 1 base and V 10 bases, and 7 bases lay outside the gene matches. CDR3 size: 15 residues. For the CDR3, the DNA is TGTGCCATCGGGACAGGGGATACCAGCAATCAGCCCCAGCATTTT. Protein: CAIGTGDTSNQPQHF.

This clonotype was seen ten or more times. The chain carries TRBV28 and TRBJ2-1, with D unresolved. The CDR3 has 13 amino acids. Germline CDR1 is MDHEN and CDR2 is SYDVKM. Trimming pared 3 bases from V and 9 bases from J, leaving 12 bases between. CDR3 bases: TGTGCCAGCAGTTTCCGAAAAGGTGGTGAGCAGTTCTTC. As protein: CASSFRKGGEQFF.

The rearrangement uses TRBV6-1 and TRBJ2-4; possible D gene TRBD2, 6 bases. The CDR3 has 14 residues. Germline CDR1 is MNHNS and CDR2 is SASEGT. Trimming shortened V by 7 bases and J by 0 bases, and 10 bases separated the two germline ends. The CDR3 loop reads CASNSGRAKNIQYF. The CDR3 DNA follows: TGTGCCAGCAACTCCGGGAGAGCCAAAAACATTCAGTACTTC.

This clonotype has only a few counts. The V and J genes are TRBV3-1 and TRBJ2-3; TRBD2 matches at 7 bases. CDR3 size: 13 residues. V trimming: 1 base; J trimming: 11 bases; junction bases outside the gene matches: 6. CDR1 is LGHDT and CDR2 is YNNKEL in the germline V gene (reference sequence). The CDR3 loop is CASSQVERGEQYF. CDR3 in DNA: TGTGCCAGCAGCCAAGTCGAGCGGGGTGAGCAGTATTTT.

This clonotype has ten or more counts. The CDR3, as DNA: TGTGCCAGCAGCGGACAGGGAAGAATTGGCTACACCTTC. Its translation: CASSGQGRIGYTF. V and J are TRBV6-1 and TRBJ1-2; TRBD1 aligns across 8 bases. This CDR3 comprises 13 residues. Germline CDR1 reads MNHNS; CDR2 reads SASEGT. V lost 6 bases to trimming and J lost 7 bases; unmatched junction nucleotides: 7.

The V gene is TRBV18, the J gene TRBJ2-1, with a possible D match to TRBD1 (5 bases). The length of the CDR3 is 15 residues. V was trimmed by 3 bases and J by 7 bases, leaving 16 bases between them. Looked up from germline, CDR1 is KGHSH and CDR2 is LQKENI. CDR3 region: CASSPLQGSGNEQFF. The CDR3 bases are TGTGCCAGCTCACCCCTGCAGGGTAGTGGGAATGAGCAGTTCTTC.

This sequence joins TRBV28 and TRBJ2-6, with 7 bases matching TRBD2. The CDR3 length is 15 residues. V lost 5 bases to trimming and J lost 5 bases; unmatched junction nucleotides: 6. From germline, CDR1 is MDHEN and CDR2 SYDVKM. The CDR3 here is CASSAGGSWANVLTF. For the CDR3, the DNA is TGTGCCAGCAGTGCCGGGGGGAGTTGGGCCAACGTCCTGACTTTC.

This chain connects TRBV3-1 to TRBJ2-3; no reliable D call. The CDR3 covers 11 residues. Germline V lookup: CDR1 LGHDT, CDR2 YNNKEL (reference sequence). The germline V and J ends were trimmed by 9 bases and 4 bases, with 8 bases remaining between them. The CDR3 loop reads CASGESDTQYF. CDR3 DNA sequence: TGTGCCAGTGGAGAGTCAGATACGCAGTATTTT.

This clonotype appeared a few times. The genes are TRBV2 and TRBJ2-3; possibly TRBD1 for D (5 bases). Trimming shortened V by 6 bases and J by 0 bases, and 10 bases separated the two germline ends. This CDR3 is built from 14 residues. Germline CDR1 SNHLY, CDR2 FYNNEI. This CDR3 is CASRHDSSTDTQYF. The CDR3 nucleotides are TGTGCCAGCAGGCACGACAGTAGCACAGATACGCAGTATTTT.